The 9 T cell receptor beta chains listed next were all sequenced from one sample in a study of T cell repertoires in cytomegalovirus infection. TCRdb re-analysed the reads in MiXCR, keeping a single row per CDR3 protein. Among about 250,000 distinct CDR3 sequences listed, over 15% were seen once. The sample comprised CD8+ T cells from PBMCs. The source is a human donor in good health (CMV status not recorded). Some clones in this sample may be carry-over from other donors' samples.

The chain has TRBV6-2 or TRBV6-3 and TRBJ2-7; the match to TRBD2 covers 15 bases. This CDR3 region has 16 residues. The germline V gene has CDR1 MNHEY and CDR2 SVGEGT. V shed 1 base, J shed 5 bases, and the junction held 3 bases outside the gene matches. CDR3 DNA: TGTGCCAGCAGTTACTTCCGGACTAGCGGGGGGGACGAGCAGTACTTC. Translating gives CASSYFRTSGGDEQYF.

The rearrangement joins TRBV6-2 or TRBV6-3 to TRBJ2-1, with 9 bases fitting TRBD1. Germline values: CDR1 MNHEY, CDR2 SVGEGT. The length of the CDR3 is 16 residues. J was trimmed by 5 bases and V by 5 bases; bases with no gene match: 10. The DNA for the CDR3 is TGTGCCAGCAGTCGGAGGACAGGGGTTCCCGACAATGAGCAGTTCTTC. It translates to CASSRRTGVPDNEQFF.

V gene TRBV29-1 combines with J gene TRBJ2-7; a weak D match, TRBD1 (6 bases). The CDR3 has 13 amino acids. V was clipped by 0 bases and J by 2 bases, with 8 bases between them. CDR1 is SQVTM and CDR2 is ANQGSEA in the germline V gene. The chain's CDR3 is CSVEEGQTYEQYF. CDR3 nucleotide sequence: TGCAGCGTTGAAGAAGGACAGACCTACGAGCAGTACTTC.

This clonotype has just a few counts. V usage is TRBV5-6 and J usage is TRBJ2-7; D possibly corresponds to TRBD2 (7 bases). The CDR3 extends over 14 amino acids. CDR1 SGHDT and CDR2 YYEEEE come from the germline V gene. V gave up 4 bases and J gave up 3 bases, with 14 bases separating them. The CDR3: CASSQGGGVYEQYF. CDR3 DNA sequence: TGTGCCAGCAGCCAAGGGGGGGGGGTCTACGAGCAGTACTTC.

This clonotype was detected only a few times. The chain recombines TRBV27 with TRBJ1-1; a weak D match, TRBD1 (6 bases). Trimming pared 6 bases from V and 8 bases from J, leaving 10 bases between. CDR1 MNHEY and CDR2 SMNVEV come from the germline V gene (reference sequence). The CDR3 covers 11 residues. CDR3 sequence: CASRSTGEAFF. The DNA of the CDR3 is TGTGCCAGCAGGTCCACAGGGGAAGCTTTCTTT.

This clonotype was picked up many times. The chain employs TRBV7-8 and TRBJ1-2; 7 bases match TRBD1. Germline V lookup: CDR1 SGHVS, CDR2 FQNEAQ. This CDR3 has 15 residues. With V trimmed by 0 bases and J by 2 bases, 3 bases remained unmatched. Here the CDR3 DNA reads TGTGCCAGCAGCTTAGCAGGGGGCAGAAACTATGGCTACACCTTC. Protein: CASSLAGGRNYGYTF.

This clonotype appeared a few times. The rearrangement links TRBV9 to TRBJ2-1; D is tentatively TRBD1 or TRBD2 (5 bases each). Between the trimmed V and J ends, which lost 1 base and 9 bases, there was a span of 8 bases. This CDR3 is 12 amino acids long. Looked up from germline, CDR1 is SGDLS and CDR2 is YYNGEE. The CDR3 region is CASSVSGREQFF. CDR3 sequence (DNA): TGTGCCAGCAGCGTATCGGGGCGTGAGCAGTTCTTC.

This clonotype was counted a few times. The genes are TRBV2 and TRBJ1-5, with D unresolved. The CDR3 runs to 15 residues. CDR1 is SNHLY, CDR2 FYNNEI, per germline. V dropped 6 bases and J dropped 0 bases, with 12 bases sitting between them. Here the CDR3 DNA reads TGTGCCAGCAGGTCTATGGCAGGTAGCAATCAGCCCCAGCATTTT. Amino acid sequence: CASRSMAGSNQPQHF.

In regard to this clonotype: At one boundary the junction diverges from the germline segment, which might be a read error. The chain is built from TRBV6-2 or TRBV6-3 and TRBJ1-5; the D gene is possibly TRBD1 (5 bases). The CDR3 runs 14 residues. The V gene's germline CDR1 is MNHEY and CDR2 SVGEGT. CDR3 DNA sequence: TGTGCCAGCGGTTATGAAGGGGTCTGGCAGCCCCAGCATTTT. It codes for CASGYEGVWQPQHF.